This TCR beta chain was obtained from a study of low-dose radiotherapy and immunotherapy resistance in tumors. This clonotype was counted many times. Time point defined: after trial treatment. As for treatment: LDRT plus nivolumab, ipilimumab, low-dose cyclophosphamide and aspirin (RACIN trial). TRAV and TRBV primers primed cDNA for both TCRalpha and TCRbeta. With a constant-region primer and a V-primer adapter, TCRs were subjected to 15 to 25 PCR cycles of amplification. TCRdb re-derived calls from the reads in MiXCR, one entry per CDR3 protein. The table has roughly 100,000 distinct CDR3 sequences, around a fifth seen once. This material consisted of PBMCs, taken after low-dose radiotherapy plus immunotherapy. The sequence was collected from a female donor with ovarian cancer.

This CDR3 is CATGPHASGGTDTQYF. CDR3 bases: TGTGCCACCGGACCACACGCTAGCGGAGGCACAGATACGCAGTATTTT. The chain links TRBV10-3 to TRBJ2-3; 7 bases match TRBD2. Per germline, CDR1 ENHRY and CDR2 SYGVKD. J gave up 1 base and V 10 bases, and 14 bases lay outside the gene matches. This CDR3 has 16 residues.